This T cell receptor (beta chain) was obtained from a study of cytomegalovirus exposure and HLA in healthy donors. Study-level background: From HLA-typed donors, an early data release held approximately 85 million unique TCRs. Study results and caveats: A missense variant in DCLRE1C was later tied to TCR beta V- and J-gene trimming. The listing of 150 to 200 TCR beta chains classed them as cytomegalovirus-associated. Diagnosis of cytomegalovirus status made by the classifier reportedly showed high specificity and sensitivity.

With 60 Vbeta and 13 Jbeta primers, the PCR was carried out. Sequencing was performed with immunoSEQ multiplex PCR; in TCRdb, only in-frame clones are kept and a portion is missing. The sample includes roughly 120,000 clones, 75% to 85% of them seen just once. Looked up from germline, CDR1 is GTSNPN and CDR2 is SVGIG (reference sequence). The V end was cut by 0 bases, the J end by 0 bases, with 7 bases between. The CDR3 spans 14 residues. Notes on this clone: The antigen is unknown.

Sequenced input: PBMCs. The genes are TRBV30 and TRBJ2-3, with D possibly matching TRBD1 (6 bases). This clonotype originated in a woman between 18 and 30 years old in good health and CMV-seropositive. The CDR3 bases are TGTGCCTGGAGTGTAAGGGGGAGCACAGATACGCAGTATTTT. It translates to CAWSVRGSTDTQYF.